Listed below are T cell receptor beta chains from one sample, sequenced in a study of Ad26.COV2.S vaccination and SARS-CoV-2 variants. TCRdb's copy holds only in-frame clones and misses some; the assay was immunoSEQ multiplex PCR. The sample carries some 300,000 clones, approximately 80% recorded once. The specimen was peripheral blood, collected in a trial of Ad26.COV2.S vaccine versus placebo. The source of these receptors is a person aged 18 to 65 who received the Ad26.COV2.S COVID-19 vaccine or a placebo. Each CDR3 is given with its conserved first and last residue. D genes are given only for firm matches. Only some rows state a clone size, as once, few, many or a class for expanded clones.

D,size,V,J,DNA,CDR3
TRBD2,.,TRBV27,TRBJ2-2,TGTGCCAGCAGACTCCTAGCGGGGTCCGGGGAGCTGTTTTTT,CASRLLAGSGELFF
TRBD1,.,TRBV7-7,TRBJ2-5,TGTGCTAGCAGCCTCGGGACAGGGAGGGAGACCCAGTACTTC,CASSLGTGRETQYF
.,.,TRBV7-6,TRBJ2-5,TGTGCCAGCAGCTCTGCGGGGGAGACCCAGTACTTC,CASSSAGETQYF
.,few,TRBV5-1,TRBJ2-1,TGCGCCAGCAGCGACCCCTCCGGGCCGGGTGAGCAGTTCTTC,CASSDPSGPGEQFF
TRBD1,.,TRBV6-5,TRBJ2-7,TGTGCCAGCCTGAGACAGGGGCTCTACGAGCAGTACTTC,CASLRQGLYEQYF
.,.,TRBV7-9,TRBJ2-7,TGTGCCAGCAGCTCCGAGACAGCAGTCTACGAGCAGTACTTC,CASSSETAVYEQYF
.,.,TRBV11-3,TRBJ2-5,TGTGCCAGCTCCCTCGGGCGGGTCGGGACCCAGTACTTC,CASSLGRVGTQYF
TRBD1,.,TRBV7-9,TRBJ1-2,TGTGCCAGCAGCTTGACAGGGACCTCTGAAGGCTACACCTTC,CASSLTGTSEGYTF
.,once,TRBV5-4,TRBJ2-7,TGTGCCAGCAGCTTGGCCGGTGTGACGGGCACCTCCTACGAGCAGTACTTC,CASSLAGVTGTSYEQYF
.,.,TRBV7-2,TRBJ1-2,TGTGCCAGCAGCTTACCAGGGACTAACTATGGCTACACCTTC,CASSLPGTNYGYTF
TRBD2,.,TRBV6-5,TRBJ2-1,TGTGCCAGCAGCATGACTAGCGGGCTATACAATGAGCAGTTCTTC,CASSMTSGLYNEQFF
.,.,TRBV6-5,TRBJ1-1,TGTGCCAGCAGTTACAGCCAGAAGAACACTGAAGCTTTCTTT,CASSYSQKNTEAFF
.,.,TRBV27,TRBJ1-1,TGTGCCAGCAGTTTTCAGCCCGGGAACACTGAAGCTTTCTTT,CASSFQPGNTEAFF
.,.,TRBV25-1,TRBJ1-2,TGTGCCAGCCTGCCTAAGGACTGGAACTATGGCTACACCTTC,CASLPKDWNYGYTF
.,.,TRBV12-3/TRBV12-4,TRBJ1-5,TGTGCCAGCAGCTCCCCATTCAATCAGCCCCAGCATTTT,CASSSPFNQPQHF
.,once,TRBV9,TRBJ1-2,TGTGCCAGCAGCGTAGGAGGGCACTATGGCTACACCTTC,CASSVGGHYGYTF
.,.,TRBV6-1,TRBJ1-3,TGTGCCAGCAGTGAAGCTATGGGGGCCTCTGGAAACACCATATATTTT,CASSEAMGASGNTIYF
.,.,TRBV10-3,TRBJ2-5,TGTGCCATCAGTGATGCTGGCTCACAGTACTTC,CAISDAGSQYF
.,.,TRBV24-1,TRBJ2-5,TGTGCCACCGCGCGTGCGGGGTCACAAGAGACCCAGTACTTC,CATARAGSQETQYF
.,.,TRBV3-1/TRBV3-2,TRBJ1-1,TGTGCCAGCAGCCAACAGGACAATTTGGAAGGAGCTTTCTTT,CASSQQDNLEGAFF
.,.,TRBV12-3/TRBV12-4,TRBJ2-1,TGTGCCAGCAGTGCCGGGGCCCCGTTCTTC,CASSAGAPFF
TRBD2,.,TRBV6-7,TRBJ2-3,TGTGCCAGCAGTTACTGTGGAAGGATAGCGGGGGGCAGGCCGGATACGCAGTATTTT,CASSYCGRIAGGRPDTQYF
TRBD2,once,TRBV14,TRBJ2-3,TGTGCCAGCAGCCACCCGGGGGGTGGAAGCACAGATACGCAGTATTTT,CASSHPGGGSTDTQYF
TRBD1,.,TRBV4-1,TRBJ1-2,TGCGCCAGCAGCTATCCAGGGGGCGTGAGCTATGGCTACACCTTC,CASSYPGGVSYGYTF
.,.,TRBV10-3,TRBJ2-3,TGTGCCATCAACGGGGCAGATACGCAGTATTTT,CAINGADTQYF
.,.,TRBV5-1,TRBJ2-2,TGCGCCAGCAGCTTCGCGGGGACGAACACCGGGGAGCTGTTTTTT,CASSFAGTNTGELFF
TRBD2,.,TRBV3-1/TRBV3-2,TRBJ2-2,TGTGCCAGCAGCCCCTACGGCGGGGGGGCCTCAAGATTCCGGGAGCTGTTTTTT,CASSPYGGGASRFRELFF
TRBD1,.,TRBV5-4,TRBJ1-1,TGTGCCAGCAGCTTCCCACAGGGGCAGAACACTGAAGCTTTCTTT,CASSFPQGQNTEAFF
TRBD1,.,TRBV6-5,TRBJ2-7,TGTGCCAGCAGACCCGGACAGGGGATCTACGAGCAGTACTTC,CASRPGQGIYEQYF
TRBD1,.,TRBV2,TRBJ2-7,TGTGCCAGCAGTCTCACTCACGGGACAGGGACCTACGAGCAGTACTTC,CASSLTHGTGTYEQYF
.,.,TRBV2,TRBJ2-3,TGTGCCAGCAGTGAAGCGCGAACCAACACAGATACGCAGTATTTT,CASSEARTNTDTQYF